This T cell receptor beta chain was captured in a study of cytomegalovirus exposure and HLA in healthy donors. General study points: Analysis was performed later, and it showed HLA-associated TCR beta chains to be more clonally expanded than equally common others. Under in vitro conditions, three CMV-associated chains were confirmed as specific for CMV antigens. When analyzed later, a missense DCLRE1C variant was found to be linked to TCR beta V- and J-gene trimming.

The CDR3 loop spans 15 amino acids. Looked up from germline, CDR1 is GTSNPN and CDR2 is SVGIG (reference sequence). The ends were cut back, 3 bases at V and 0 bases at J, with 11 bases in the middle. PCR primers comprised 60 Vbeta and 13 Jbeta primers. Libraries were prepared by immunoSEQ multiplex PCR; TCRdb keeps only in-frame clonotypes and omits some of them. The repertoire holds approximately 150,000 clones, with around 86% as singletons. On this clone: Antigen unknown.

The clonotype comes from a woman younger than 45 in good health and CMV-seronegative. The chain has TRBV30 and TRBJ2-2, with D hard to call. Input material: PBMCs. CDR3 sequence (DNA): TGTGCCTGGAGCCAAACTACCACGAACACCGGGGAGCTGTTTTTT. This translates into CAWSQTTTNTGELFF. Full variable domain (remainder filled in from reference TRBV30 and TRBJ2-2): SQTIHQWPATLVQPVGSPLSLECTVEGTSNPNLYWYRQAAGRGLQLLFYSVGIGQISSEVPQNLSASRPQDRQFILSSKKLLLSDSGFYLCAWSQTTTNTGELFFGEGSRLTVL.